This record concerns one T cell receptor beta chain sequence. This clone appeared a few times. Its antigen is unknown. Base qualities are not recorded, but no much larger clone differs from it by a single base. V is clipped by 1 base and J by 2 bases, and the sequence between their germline boundaries is 8 bases long. Looking up the germline V gene (reference sequence) yields CDR1 SEHNR and CDR2 FQNEAQ. The CDR3 has 14 amino acids, counting the end cysteine and phenylalanine. Only the CDR3 DNA stays, 42 bases, in frame from base 1. Participants in the prospective study were aged roughly 18 to 100 years, lived in under 30 United States geographic areas, and enrolled through a virtual design. To assign participants to cohorts, the prospective study relied on clinical history that participants themselves reported in a screening survey and a study questionnaire. In the prospective study, mobile phlebotomists collected whole blood, serum and a nasopharyngeal or oropharyngeal swab from each participant. Participants in the prospective study had the option to provide additional blood draws and questionnaires over an approximately 2-month period. Before DNA extraction, prospective study blood samples were shipped either frozen or at room temperature.

TCRbeta CDR3 regions were amplified from genomic DNA by means of the immunoSEQ Assay, a bias-controlled multiplex PCR. In the authors' own workflow: The number of nucleated cells in each sample was estimated from the amplification of reference gene primers within the assay. Sequence reads were collapsed and filtered to measure the absolute abundance of every unique TCRbeta CDR3 rearrangement. For each sample, productive Simpson clonality was calculated by taking the square root of Simpson's diversity index across productive rearrangements. TCRdb obtained this table from immuneACCESS and retained in-frame rearrangements with V and J assigned. These tables miss some clones; where compared with another copy, unresolved V genes account for less than half of the shortfall, and the remainder is unexplained. V and J calls and clone size are given by that table; D and trimming were obtained from the DNA. Here the sample has under 350,000 clones; about 86% occur a single time. Together, the top ten hold around 4% of the sample.

The data stem from a study of blood T cell repertoires in COVID-19 (dated by TCRdb to about 2020). A note on the overall study: The collaborator samples originated in the United States, Italy and Spain and spanned the acute and convalescent phases of COVID-19. A de-identified subject ID, COVID-19 status, age in years and sex were almost always included in the sample metadata. The repertoires were released in a freely available public database meant as a resource for research on the immune response to SARS-CoV-2. The dataset comprised deeply sampled blood TCRbeta repertoires from subjects exposed to, actively infected with, or recovered from COVID-19. The material from the prospective study consisted of cDNA or gDNA derived from T cells, B-cell-depleted T cells, or PBMCs. The samples were drawn from two sources: the first 160 participants of the ongoing ImmuneRACE study, and over 950 subjects contributed by 6 global collaborators. Where HLA class I and class II types were available, the types were taken from metadata supplied by the sample provider, not from assay-based typing.

Broad study findings and their caveats: The amount of clinical and demographic metadata varied by source and participant and was provided uncurated.

The sample taken for sequencing was PBMCs or T cells enriched from blood (not recorded which). The receptor chain draws on TRBV7-9 and TRBJ2-5, with an unclear D gene assignment. The TCR was taken from a woman aged 35 to 49 with acute COVID-19. The CDR3 region has the sequence CASSLVQSQETQYF. The nucleotide sequence is TGTGCCAGCAGCTTAGTTCAGTCACAAGAGACCCAGTACTTC.